This passage covers 28 T cell receptor beta chains from one sample sequenced in a study of T cells expressing NK-cell markers. TCRdb reprocessed the 5' RACE reads, with one entry per CDR3 protein and no DNA. The specimen's table records some 500,000 distinct CDR3 sequences. Sequenced material: blood T cells: a sorted CD56 or NKG2C T cell subset, CD4+ or CD8+ T cells, or bulk PBMC T cells (not recorded which). The source is a woman between 45 and 60 years old in good health.

This chain uses TRBV20-1 with TRBJ1-5. Germline CDR1 is DFQATT and CDR2 is SNEGSKA (reference sequence). The CDR3 contains 12 residues. CDR3 region: CSARGRGMAQHF.

The chain joins TRBV11-3 to TRBJ2-5; TCRdb gives TRBD2 as the D gene, but with no DNA this cannot be confirmed. This CDR3 is 16 amino acids long. Germline V gives CDR1 SGHNT, CDR2 YENEEA. Here the CDR3 reads CASSPSLAGVTETQYF. The whole variable domain, remainder taken from reference TRBV11-3 and TRBJ2-5, is EAGVVQSPRYKIIEKKQPVAFWCNPISGHNTLYWYLQNLGQGPELLIRYENEEAVDDSQLPKDRFSAERLKGVDSTLKIQPAELGDSAVYLCASSPSLAGVTETQYFGPGTRLLVL.

The chain carries TRBV20-1 and TRBJ2-3. Germline CDR1 and CDR2: DFQATT and SNEGSKA (reference sequence). This CDR3 comprises 15 residues. The CDR3 here is CSARDRTKGTDTQYF.

The V gene is TRBV5-1, the J gene TRBJ2-1. Germline values: CDR1 SGHRS, CDR2 YFSETQ. The CDR3 is 16 residues long. The CDR3 region is CASSLAQGRSYNEQFF.

V is TRBV7-8 and J is TRBJ1-1; TCRdb's D gene call, TRBD1, goes unchecked for lack of DNA. From germline, CDR1 is SGHVS and CDR2 FQNEAQ. The CDR3 runs 13 residues. The CDR3 is CASSSDRGPEAFF.

J is TRBJ2-2 and V is TRBV27; with no DNA, the TCRdb D assignment of TRBD2 cannot be verified. The length of the CDR3 is 15 residues. In germline, CDR1 is MNHEY, CDR2 SMNVEV (reference sequence). The CDR3 spells CASRNSVTNTGELFF.

V and J are TRBV5-6 and TRBJ2-7. Germline loops: CDR1 SGHDT, CDR2 YYEEEE. The CDR3 is 15 amino acids. The CDR3 sequence: CASSSGMLGSYEQYF.

The chain couples TRBV10-3 to TRBJ2-7; TCRdb selects TRBD1, and the lack of DNA leaves this call unchecked. Germline CDR1 and CDR2: ENHRY and SYGVKD. The CDR3 sequence is 14 residues long. CDR3 region: CAIRPDRSSYEQYF.

The chain joins TRBV24-1 to TRBJ2-3. Germline assignment: CDR1 KGHDR and CDR2 SFDVKD. The CDR3 consists of 14 residues. The chain's CDR3 is CATSDSKYIDTQYF.

This chain connects TRBV11-2 to TRBJ2-3; TCRdb lists TRBD2, though no DNA is available to test this call. This CDR3 has 16 amino acids. The germline V gene has CDR1 SGHAT and CDR2 FQNNGV. This CDR3 is CASKTLSGLTTHTQYF.

The genes are TRBV5-1 and TRBJ1-2. CDR1 and CDR2 from the germline V gene are SGHRS and YFSETQ. This CDR3 has 13 residues. The CDR3 spells CASSLSLNYGYTF. The entire variable domain, with the rest obtained from reference TRBV5-1 and TRBJ1-2, is as follows: KAGVTQTPRYLIKTRGQQVTLSCSPISGHRSVSWYQQTPGQGLQFLFEYFSETQRNKGNFPGRFSGRQFSNSRSEMNVSTLELGDSALYLCASSLSLNYGYTFGSGTRLTVV.

The rearrangement uses TRBV4-1 and TRBJ2-5. From germline, CDR1 is MGHRA and CDR2 YSYEKL. The CDR3 sequence is 13 residues long. Here the CDR3 reads CASSQIFQETQYF.

This sequence joins TRBV20-1 and TRBJ2-5; absent DNA, TCRdb's TRBD1 call cannot be checked. The V gene's germline CDR1 is DFQATT and CDR2 SNEGSKA (reference sequence). The CDR3 covers 16 residues. Here the CDR3 reads CSAQRSSGGTQETQYF.

CDR3 protein: CASSYEITNTEAFF. The V call is TRBV6-5, the J call TRBJ1-1. Germline V CDR1 and CDR2: MNHEY, SVGAGI. The CDR3 loop spans 14 amino acids.

V usage is TRBV2 and J usage is TRBJ1-4. Germline values: CDR1 SNHLY, CDR2 FYNNEI. This CDR3 contains 16 residues. CDR3 residues: CASSERSGTSNEKLFF.

The gene calls are TRBV5-1 and TRBJ2-3; TCRdb names TRBD1, which stays unverified in the absence of DNA. CDR1 and CDR2 (germline): SGHRS, YFSETQ. The CDR3 has 19 amino acids. The CDR3: CASSLVSGQGASTTDTQYF.

The V call is TRBV20-1, the J call TRBJ2-3; TCRdb designates TRBD2, a call that cannot be tested without DNA. CDR3 length equals 16 residues. Germline assignment: CDR1 DFQATT and CDR2 SNEGSKA (reference sequence). The CDR3 here is CSARVASGMRTDTQYF.

The chain carries TRBV20-1 and TRBJ1-5; TCRdb indicates TRBD1, and absent DNA this call remains unverified. Per germline, CDR1 DFQATT and CDR2 SNEGSKA (reference sequence). The CDR3 contains 17 residues. This CDR3 is CSARQTGGGRGNQPQHF.

This rearrangement joins TRBV12-5 to TRBJ2-7. This CDR3 has 12 residues. Germline assignment: CDR1 LGHNT and CDR2 FRNRAP. Here the CDR3 reads CASGTTSYEQYF.

The rearrangement links TRBV29-1 to TRBJ1-1. This CDR3 contains 12 residues. Germline V gene data show CDR1 as SQVTM and CDR2 as ANQGSEA. This CDR3 is CSVEDGLLVAFF.

The chain joins TRBV20-1 to TRBJ1-1; the D call of TRBD1 rests on TCRdb alone, since no DNA is present to check it. CDR1 and CDR2 (germline): DFQATT, SNEGSKA (reference sequence). The CDR3 runs 15 residues. CDR3 loop: CSAHETQGWNTEAFF.

CDR3 sequence reads: CASSLNTHTQYF. J is TRBJ2-3 and V is TRBV7-9. Germline CDR1 and CDR2: SEHNR and FQNEAQ (reference sequence). The CDR3 is 12 residues long.

This chain joins TRBV29-1 and TRBJ1-4; TCRdb's D call, TRBD1, is unchecked because there is no DNA. The length of the CDR3 is 13 residues. CDR1 is SQVTM, CDR2 ANQGSEA, per germline. CDR3 sequence: CSVGTPSPEKLFF.

The chain is built from TRBV5-1 and TRBJ2-7; without DNA, the TCRdb call of TRBD2 cannot be checked. Germline V gene sequence: CDR1 SGHRS, CDR2 YFSETQ. This CDR3 is 15 amino acids long. CDR3 residues: CASSSALSGSWEQYF.

The chain has TRBV20-1 and TRBJ2-7. The CDR3 has 14 amino acids. Per the germline V gene, CDR1 is DFQATT and CDR2 is SNEGSKA (reference sequence). This CDR3 reads CSAGLSSGSYEQYF.

The chain links TRBV5-1 to TRBJ2-7. Germline CDR1 SGHRS, CDR2 YFSETQ. The CDR3 contains 14 residues. CDR3 residues: CASRDTGTPYEQYF.

This chain uses TRBV7-9 with TRBJ2-5. This CDR3 has 13 amino acids. The germline V gene encodes CDR1 SEHNR and CDR2 FQNEAQ (reference sequence). CDR3 sequence: CASRPTAPNTQYF.

The chain is built from TRBV5-1 and TRBJ2-7; TCRdb returns TRBD2, unconfirmable since there is no DNA. This CDR3 has 14 residues. The germline gives CDR1 SGHRS, CDR2 YFSETQ. The CDR3 loop is CASSRSGDYYEQYF.